The entry below gives a single T cell receptor (beta chain) sequence along with its context. This clonotype was picked up a small number of times. No cognate antigen has been identified for it. The record has no base qualities; no much larger clone is one base away. The source of the sample is a study of T cell repertoires in cytomegalovirus infection (dated by TCRdb to between 2019 and 2020). About the investigation overall: Recently identified HLA-C-restricted CMV epitopes, whose presentation resists viral immunomodulation, were targeted by peptide stimulations together with well-studied HLA-B-restricted epitopes. The HLA type of each donor mattered for the analysis, because public TCR beta signatures pointed to carriage of CMV infection along with the matching HLA type. The paper as a whole reports these results and caveats: The ex vivo response was dominated by HLA-C-restricted CMV-specific TCR beta clonotypes, which also provided the single most frequent clonotype in two of eight donors. Cumulative frequency of public TCR beta family members discriminated carriers of CMV infection plus the relevant HLA type in this cohort and an independent roughly 330-donor cohort.

For sequencing, an Illumina HiSeq 1500 was employed. The public sequencing data were trimmed at Q25 with fastp and processed into clonotypes with MiXCR by TCRdb, which kept only in-frame beta chains. Every entry covers one CDR3 protein and lists the most common genes and DNA from its rows. This sample gives some 500,000 distinct CDR3 sequences in total; under 45% of them show up just once. Of the sample, around 50% is held by the ten largest clones. The treatment or condition label for this specimen denotes: in vitro stimulation with specific CMV peptide epitopes to enrich CMV-specific T cells. From the cysteine through the phenylalanine, the CDR3 covers 15 amino acids. Of all the DNA, just the CDR3 is kept, 45 bases in frame from base 1. From a lookup of the germline V gene, CDR1 and CDR2 are MDHEN and SYDVKM. V is reduced by 2 bases and J by 11 bases, leaving a spacing of 19 bases between them.

The specimen comprised cultured PBMCs, sampled from culture after CMV antigen stimulation. The V and J genes are TRBV28 and TRBJ1-5, and TRBD1 may be the D gene, going by 5 matching bases. The receptor was isolated from a human donor in good health (CMV status not recorded). Some clones in this sample may be carry-over from other donors' samples. The nucleotide sequence is given as TGTGCCAGCAGTTTACTGGGGGGTGGGTCCAAGGCCCAGCATTTT. Translation gives CASSLLGGGSKAQHF.